A single sample gave rise to the 10 T cell receptor beta chains below, sequenced in a study of identical twins. Each CDR3 protein gets one entry after TCRdb re-called the 5' RACE reads with MiXCR. The sample shows approximately 1.8 million distinct CDR3 sequences, less than 40% of them seen only once. Sequencing was carried out using cord blood. The receptor source for this set is a newborn girl in good health.

The J gene is TRBJ1-1, the V gene TRBV6-5, with TRBD1 matching over 8 bases. The CDR3 length is 15 residues. Trimming removed 0 bases from V and 4 bases from J; junction bases left unmatched: 4. From germline, CDR1 is MNHEY and CDR2 SVGAGI. The CDR3 region is CASSYSKQGATEAFF. CDR3 bases: TGTGCCAGCAGTTACTCAAAGCAGGGGGCCACTGAAGCTTTCTTT.

The chain carries TRBV29-1 and TRBJ1-2; 7 bases map to TRBD1. V lost 0 bases to trimming and J lost 3 bases; unmatched junction nucleotides: 4. The length of the CDR3 is 14 residues. Per the germline V gene, CDR1 is SQVTM and CDR2 is ANQGSEA. For the CDR3, the DNA is TGCAGCGTTGAAGACCGAGGACAGGACTATGGCTACACCTTC. It yields the protein CSVEDRGQDYGYTF.

This chain connects TRBV7-2 to TRBJ2-5, with D possibly being TRBD1 (6 bases). The V end lost 3 bases, the J end lost 2 bases, and 13 bases lay between the germline ends. Germline loops: CDR1 SGHTA, CDR2 FQGNSA. The CDR3 contains 15 residues. CDR3 amino acids: CASSFRTAFQETQYF. CDR3 nucleotides: TGTGCCAGCAGCTTTCGGACAGCTTTTCAAGAGACCCAGTACTTC. The whole variable domain, remainder taken from reference TRBV7-2 and TRBJ2-5, is GAGVSQSPSNKVTEKGKDVELRCDPISGHTALYWYRQSLGQGLEFLIYFQGNSAPDKSGLPSDRFSAERTGGSVSTLTIQRTQQEDSAVYLCASSFRTAFQETQYFGPGTRLLVL.

CDR3 sequence reads: CAWGVMEQYF. CDR3 coding DNA: TGTGCCTGGGGCGTGATGGAGCAGTACTTC. The chain links TRBV30 to TRBJ2-4; D is unclear. Germline V gene lookup returns CDR1 GTSNPN and CDR2 SVGIG (reference sequence). V gave up 5 bases and J gave up 13 bases, with 12 bases separating them. The CDR3 extends over 10 amino acids.

The J gene is TRBJ2-1, the V gene TRBV7-9, with TRBD2 as a possible D gene (5 bases). Germline V gives CDR1 SEHNR, CDR2 FQNEAQ (reference sequence). V gave up 0 bases and J gave up 2 bases, with 8 bases separating them. The CDR3 sequence is 15 residues long. The CDR3 protein is CASSLAAGTYNEQFF. The CDR3 region has the DNA TGTGCCAGCAGCTTAGCGGCCGGGACCTACAATGAGCAGTTCTTC. The full variable domain, its missing parts supplied by reference TRBV7-9 and TRBJ2-1, is DTGVSQNPRHKITKRGQNVTFRCDPISEHNRLYWYRQTLGQGPEFLTYFQNEAQLEKSRLLSDRFSAERPKGSFSTLEIQRTEQGDSAMYLCASSLAAGTYNEQFFGPGTRLTVL.

This chain joins TRBV9 and TRBJ2-7; 9 bases align to TRBD2. Germline assignment: CDR1 SGDLS and CDR2 YYNGEE. V shed 0 bases and J 2 bases; nucleotides not matched to a gene: 3. The CDR3 runs 15 residues. CDR3 nucleotides: TGTGCCAGCAGCGTAGCGGCTAGCGGGACCTACGAGCAGTACTTC. Translated, it gives CASSVAASGTYEQYF.

This clonotype has a count of ten or more. This chain connects TRBV10-3 to TRBJ2-5; tentative D call: TRBD2 (5 bases). The CDR3 runs to 13 residues. CDR1 and CDR2 from the germline V gene are ENHRY and SYGVKD. Trimming took 4 bases from V and 0 from J, leaving 6 bases between them. The CDR3 sequence: CAISAGNQETQYF. Here the CDR3 DNA reads TGTGCCATCAGTGCCGGGAACCAAGAGACCCAGTACTTC.

The rearrangement links TRBV6-5 to TRBJ1-1; TRBD1 matches at 7 bases. The V gene end was trimmed by 0 bases and the J gene end by 11 bases; junction bases not matched to a gene: 6. The germline V gene encodes CDR1 MNHEY and CDR2 SVGAGI. This CDR3 region has 13 residues. The DNA of the CDR3 is TGTGCCAGCAGTTACTCAGGGGGCCCGGGGGCTTTCTTT. Its translation: CASSYSGGPGAFF.

The chain uses TRBV3-1 and TRBJ2-7; TRBD2 matches at 9 bases. Per the germline V gene, CDR1 is LGHDT and CDR2 is YNNKEL (reference sequence). The CDR3 is 13 amino acids. The junction had 2 bases not matched to a gene; V was cut back by 6 bases and J by 2 bases. Here the CDR3 reads CASRIAGAYEQYF. As DNA, the CDR3 is TGTGCCAGCAGGATAGCGGGAGCCTACGAGCAGTACTTC.

This clonotype was observed at least ten times. The chain is built from TRBV5-1 and TRBJ2-1, with D uncertain. Trimming removed 7 bases at V and 1 base at J, with 15 bases between. From germline, CDR1 is SGHRS and CDR2 YFSETQ. The CDR3 sequence is 15 residues long. In DNA, the CDR3 is TGCGCCAGCTCCTTATCTGACGCATCCTACAATGAGCAGTTCTTC. Amino acids: CASSLSDASYNEQFF.